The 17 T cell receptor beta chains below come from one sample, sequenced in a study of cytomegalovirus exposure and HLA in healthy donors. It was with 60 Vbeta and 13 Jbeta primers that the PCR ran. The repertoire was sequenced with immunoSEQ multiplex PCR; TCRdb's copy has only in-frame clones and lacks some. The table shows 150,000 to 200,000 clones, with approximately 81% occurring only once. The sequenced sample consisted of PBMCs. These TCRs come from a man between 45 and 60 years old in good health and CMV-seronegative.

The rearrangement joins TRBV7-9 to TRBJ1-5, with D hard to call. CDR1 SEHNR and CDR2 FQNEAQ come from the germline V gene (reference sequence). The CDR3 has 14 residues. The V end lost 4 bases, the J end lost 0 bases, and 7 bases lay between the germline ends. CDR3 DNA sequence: TGTGCCAGCAGCTCAGATCTTAGCAATCAGCCCCAGCATTTT. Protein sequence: CASSSDLSNQPQHF.

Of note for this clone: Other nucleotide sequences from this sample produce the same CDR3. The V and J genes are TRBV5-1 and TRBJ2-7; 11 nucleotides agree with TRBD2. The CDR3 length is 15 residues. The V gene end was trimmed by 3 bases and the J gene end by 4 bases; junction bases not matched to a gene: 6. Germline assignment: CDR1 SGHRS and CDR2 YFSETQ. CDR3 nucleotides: TGCGCCAGCAGCTCGGGGACTAGCGGAGGATACGAGCAGTACTTC. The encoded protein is CASSSGTSGGYEQYF.

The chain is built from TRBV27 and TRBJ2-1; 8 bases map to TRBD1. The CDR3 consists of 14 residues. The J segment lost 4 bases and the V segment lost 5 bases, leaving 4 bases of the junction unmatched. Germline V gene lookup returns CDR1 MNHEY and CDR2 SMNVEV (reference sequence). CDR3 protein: CASSQGAKYNEQFF. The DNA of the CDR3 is TGTGCCAGCAGTCAGGGGGCCAAGTACAATGAGCAGTTCTTC.

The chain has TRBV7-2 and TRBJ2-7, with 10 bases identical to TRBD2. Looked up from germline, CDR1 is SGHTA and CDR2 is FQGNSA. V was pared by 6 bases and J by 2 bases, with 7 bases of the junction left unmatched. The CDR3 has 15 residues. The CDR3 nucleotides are TGTGCCAGCAGACAAACTAGCGGGAACGCCTACGAGCAGTACTTC. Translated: CASRQTSGNAYEQYF.

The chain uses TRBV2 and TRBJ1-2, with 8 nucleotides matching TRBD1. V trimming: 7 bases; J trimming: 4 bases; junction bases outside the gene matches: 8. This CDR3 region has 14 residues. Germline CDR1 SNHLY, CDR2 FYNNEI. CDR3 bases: TGTGCCAGCAAACTGGACAGGGCCGTCTATGGCTACACCTTC. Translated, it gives CASKLDRAVYGYTF.

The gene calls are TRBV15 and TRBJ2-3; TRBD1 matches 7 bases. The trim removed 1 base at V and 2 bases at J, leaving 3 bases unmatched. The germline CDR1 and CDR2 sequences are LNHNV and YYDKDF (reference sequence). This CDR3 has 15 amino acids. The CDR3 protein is CATSRVGGPTDTQYF. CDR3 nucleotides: TGTGCCACCAGCAGAGTAGGGGGCCCCACAGATACGCAGTATTTT.

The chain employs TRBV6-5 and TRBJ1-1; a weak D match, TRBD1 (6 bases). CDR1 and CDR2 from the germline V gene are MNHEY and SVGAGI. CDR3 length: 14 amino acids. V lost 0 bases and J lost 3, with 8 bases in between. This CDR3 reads CASSYSGGYTEAFF. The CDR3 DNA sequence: TGTGCCAGCAGTTACTCAGGGGGATACACTGAAGCTTTCTTT.

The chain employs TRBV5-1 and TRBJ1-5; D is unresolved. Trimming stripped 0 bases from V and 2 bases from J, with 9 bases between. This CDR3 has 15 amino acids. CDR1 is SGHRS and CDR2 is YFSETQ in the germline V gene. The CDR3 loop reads CASSLEGVGNQPQHF. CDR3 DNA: TGCGCCAGCAGCTTGGAGGGAGTGGGCAATCAGCCCCAGCATTTT.

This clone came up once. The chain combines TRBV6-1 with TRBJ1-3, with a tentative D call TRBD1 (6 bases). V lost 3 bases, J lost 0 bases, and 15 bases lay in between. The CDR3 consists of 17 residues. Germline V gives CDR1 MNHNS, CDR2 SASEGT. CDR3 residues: CASSEAGALFSGNTIYF. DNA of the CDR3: TGTGCCAGCAGTGAGGCGGGGGCCCTATTCTCTGGAAACACCATATATTTT.

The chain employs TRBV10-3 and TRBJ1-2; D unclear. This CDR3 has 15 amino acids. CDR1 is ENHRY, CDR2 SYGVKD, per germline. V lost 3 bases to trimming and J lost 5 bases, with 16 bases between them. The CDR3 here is CAISDPGGIEYGYTF. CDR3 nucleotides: TGTGCCATCAGTGACCCGGGCGGGATCGAATATGGCTACACCTTC.

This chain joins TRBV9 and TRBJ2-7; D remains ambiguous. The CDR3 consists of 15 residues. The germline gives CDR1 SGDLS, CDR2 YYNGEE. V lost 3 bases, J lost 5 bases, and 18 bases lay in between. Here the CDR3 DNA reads TGTGCCAGCAGCGCAGCCGGTGACTCGTACCACGAGCAGTACTTC. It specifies CASSAAGDSYHEQYF.

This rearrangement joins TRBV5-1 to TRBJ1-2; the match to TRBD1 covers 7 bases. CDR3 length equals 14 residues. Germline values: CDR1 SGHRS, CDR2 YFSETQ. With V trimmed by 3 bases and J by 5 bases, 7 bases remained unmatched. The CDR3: CASSYDRAEYGYTF. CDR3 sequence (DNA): TGCGCCAGCAGCTATGACAGGGCGGAATATGGCTACACCTTC.

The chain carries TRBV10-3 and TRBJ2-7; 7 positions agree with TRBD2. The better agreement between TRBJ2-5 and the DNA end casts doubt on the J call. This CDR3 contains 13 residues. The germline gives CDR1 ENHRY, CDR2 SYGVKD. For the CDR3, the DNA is TGTGCCATCAACGCGGGGGTACAAGAGACCCAGTACTTC. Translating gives CAINAGVQETQYF.

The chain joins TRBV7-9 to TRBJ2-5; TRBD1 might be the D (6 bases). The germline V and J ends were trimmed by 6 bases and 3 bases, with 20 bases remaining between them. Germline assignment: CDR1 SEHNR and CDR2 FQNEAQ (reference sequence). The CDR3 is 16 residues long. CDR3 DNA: TGTGCCAGCAGTCCCCTGCCGGTGGGGGCTGAAGAGACCCAGTACTTC. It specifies CASSPLPVGAEETQYF.

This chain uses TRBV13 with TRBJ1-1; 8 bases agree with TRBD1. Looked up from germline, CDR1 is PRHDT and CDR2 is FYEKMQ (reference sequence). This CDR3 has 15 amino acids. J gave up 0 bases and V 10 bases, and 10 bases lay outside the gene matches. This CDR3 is CATFGTGLMNTEAFF. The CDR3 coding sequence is TGTGCCACCTTCGGGACAGGCCTGATGAACACTGAAGCTTTCTTT.

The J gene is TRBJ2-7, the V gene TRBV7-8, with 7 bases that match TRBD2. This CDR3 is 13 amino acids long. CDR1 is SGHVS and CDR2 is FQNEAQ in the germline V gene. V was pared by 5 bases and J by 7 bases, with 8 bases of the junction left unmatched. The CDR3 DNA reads TGTGCCAGCAGCGTGACTAGCACGGGAGAGCAGTACTTC. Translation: CASSVTSTGEQYF. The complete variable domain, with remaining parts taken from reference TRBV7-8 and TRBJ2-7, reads GAGVSQSPRYKVAKRGQDVALRCDPISGHVSLFWYQQALGQGPEFLTYFQNEAQLDKSGLPSDRFFAERPEGSVSTLKIQRTQQEDSAVYLCASSVTSTGEQYFGPGTRLTVT.

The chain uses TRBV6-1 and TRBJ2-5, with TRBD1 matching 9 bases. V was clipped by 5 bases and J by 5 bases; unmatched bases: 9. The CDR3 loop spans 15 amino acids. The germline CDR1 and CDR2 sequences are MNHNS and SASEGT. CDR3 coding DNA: TGTGCCAGCAGTAGGACAGGGGAGGTGGGCGAGACCCAGTACTTC. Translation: CASSRTGEVGETQYF.